The T cell receptor beta chain described here comes from a study of blood T cell repertoires in COVID-19. Background on the study: Samples of COVID-19 (acute and convalescent) were obtained from the United States, Italy and Spain.

This clone has just a few counts. The CDR3 loop spans 20 amino acids. The V and J ends lost 5 bases and 4 bases respectively, with 30 bases between them. The germline V gene has CDR1 SGHNT and CDR2 YENEEA. Authors' methods: Scientists estimated how many nucleated cells there were by amplifying reference gene primers. The repertoire was sequenced with immunoSEQ multiplex PCR; TCRdb's copy has only in-frame clones and lacks some. The D gene and trimming were derived from the DNA, and the V and J assignments and clone size from that table. Of a few hundred thousand clones listed, approximately 90% were seen once; the top ten hold roughly 4%.

This receptor was taken from a woman aged 45-65 years with active or convalescent COVID-19. The genes are TRBV11-3 and TRBJ2-1; possibly TRBD2 for D (6 bases). The sequenced sample consisted of peripheral blood. For the CDR3, the DNA is TGTGCCAGCAGCCCCGGGACTGGGACTTCTGAGTTAAGAAGGTACAATGAGCAGTTCTTC. This encodes CASSPGTGTSELRRYNEQFF.